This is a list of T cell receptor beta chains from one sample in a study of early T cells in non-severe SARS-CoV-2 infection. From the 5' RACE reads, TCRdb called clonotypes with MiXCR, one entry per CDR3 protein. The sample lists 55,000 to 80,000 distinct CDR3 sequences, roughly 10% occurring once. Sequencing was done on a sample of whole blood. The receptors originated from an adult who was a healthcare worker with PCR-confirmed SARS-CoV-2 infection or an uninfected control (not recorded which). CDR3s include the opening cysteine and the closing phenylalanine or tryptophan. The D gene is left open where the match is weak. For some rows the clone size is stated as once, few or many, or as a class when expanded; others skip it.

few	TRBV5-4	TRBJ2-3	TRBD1	CASSYGQVRGDTQYF	TGTGCCAGCAGCTACGGACAGGTCAGGGGGGATACGCAGTATTTT
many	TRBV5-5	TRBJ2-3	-	CASSRGTSTDTQYF	TGTGCCAGCAGCCGGGGGACGAGCACAGATACGCAGTATTTT
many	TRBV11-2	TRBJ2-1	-	CASSLSPGEQFF	TGTGCCAGCAGCTTAAGTCCCGGGGAGCAGTTCTTC
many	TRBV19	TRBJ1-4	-	CASSKRRDNEKLFF	TGTGCCAGTAGTAAAAGACGGGATAATGAAAAACTGTTTTTT
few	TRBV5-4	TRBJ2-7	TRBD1	CASSLRGGAYEQYF	TGTGCCAGCAGCCTGCGAGGGGGCGCCTACGAGCAGTACTTC
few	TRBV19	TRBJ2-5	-	CASSIDRETQYF	TGTGCCAGTAGTATAGATCGAGAGACCCAGTACTTC
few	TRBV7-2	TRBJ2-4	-	CASSAGDSRDIQYF	TGTGCCAGCAGCGCTGGAGACAGTAGGGACATTCAGTACTTC
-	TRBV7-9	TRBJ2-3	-	CASSRTTVTQYF	TGTGCCAGCAGCCGGACGACAGTTACGCAGTATTTT
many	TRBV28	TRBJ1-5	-	CASSVWGNQPQHF	TGTGCCAGCAGTGTGTGGGGAAATCAGCCCCAGCATTTT
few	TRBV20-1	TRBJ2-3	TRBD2	CSATGTSGRTDTQYF	TGCAGTGCAACCGGGACTAGCGGCCGCACAGATACGCAGTATTTT
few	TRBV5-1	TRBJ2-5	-	CASSLEGQETQYF	TGCGCCAGCAGCTTAGAAGGGCAAGAGACCCAGTACTTC
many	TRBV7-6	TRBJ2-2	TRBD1	CASSLGAAGGIGELFF	TGTGCCAGCAGCTTAGGAGCGGCAGGGGGCATCGGGGAGCTGTTTTTT
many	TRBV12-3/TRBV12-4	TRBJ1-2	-	CASSSWGQLHGYTF	TGTGCCAGCAGTTCCTGGGGACAATTGCATGGCTACACCTTC
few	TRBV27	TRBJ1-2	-	CASSYAAVGYYGYTF	TGTGCCAGCAGTTACGCCGCAGTGGGGTACTATGGCTACACCTTC
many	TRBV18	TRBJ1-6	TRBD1	CASHKGQALNSPLHF	TGTGCCAGCCACAAGGGACAGGCGCTTAATTCACCCCTCCACTTT
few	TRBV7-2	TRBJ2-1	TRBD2	CAIRAPVTSGTHNEQFF	TGTGCCATCCGTGCCCCTGTGACTAGCGGGACACACAATGAGCAGTTCTTC
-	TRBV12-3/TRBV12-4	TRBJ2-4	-	CASTPRGSKNIQYF	TGTGCCAGCACCCCTCGGGGGTCAAAAAACATTCAGTACTTC
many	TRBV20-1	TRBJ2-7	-	CSARRDPRSDEQYF	TGCAGTGCTCGCCGGGACCCACGAAGCGACGAGCAGTACTTC
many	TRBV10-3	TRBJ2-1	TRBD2	CAISGTSSYNEQFF	TGTGCCATCAGTGGGACTAGCTCCTACAATGAGCAGTTCTTC
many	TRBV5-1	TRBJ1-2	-	CASSLGTTQTNYGYTF	TGCGCCAGCAGCTTAGGGACAACGCAAACTAACTATGGCTACACCTTC
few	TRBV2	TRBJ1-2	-	CASSKDWNYGYTF	TGTGCCAGCAGTAAGGACTGGAACTATGGCTACACCTTC
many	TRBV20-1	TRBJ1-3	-	CSARNRRVAGNTIYF	TGCAGTGCTAGAAACCGCAGGGTGGCAGGAAACACCATATATTTT
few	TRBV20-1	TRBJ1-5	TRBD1	CSARGQQNQPQHF	TGCAGTGCTAGGGGACAGCAGAATCAGCCCCAGCATTTT
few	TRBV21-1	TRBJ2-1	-	CASSNKVSVNEQFF	TGTGCCAGCAGCAACAAAGTCTCCGTGAATGAGCAGTTCTTC
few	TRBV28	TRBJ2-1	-	CASSLVGSRYNEQFF	TGTGCCAGCAGTTTGGTAGGGAGTCGATACAATGAGCAGTTCTTC
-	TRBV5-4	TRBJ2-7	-	CASSLGQNYEQYF	TGTGCCAGCAGCTTGGGACAGAACTACGAGCAGTACTTC
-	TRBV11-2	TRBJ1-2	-	CASSFAYRGGYTF	TGTGCCAGCAGCTTTGCCTACCGTGGTGGCTACACCTTC
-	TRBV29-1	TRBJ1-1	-	CSGYILNTEAFF	TGCAGCGGGTACATATTGAACACTGAAGCTTTCTTT
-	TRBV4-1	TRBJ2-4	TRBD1	CASSQAPGLGTGASRDIQYF	TGCGCCAGCAGCCAGGCTCCCGGGTTGGGGACAGGGGCTAGTAGGGACATTCAGTACTTC
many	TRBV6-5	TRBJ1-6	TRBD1	CASSSTGSSYNSPLHF	TGTGCCAGCAGTTCGACAGGGAGCTCCTATAATTCACCCCTCCACTTT
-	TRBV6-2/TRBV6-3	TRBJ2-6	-	CASSFFQGFGANVLTF	TGTGCCAGCAGTTTCTTCCAGGGCTTTGGGGCCAACGTCCTGACTTTC
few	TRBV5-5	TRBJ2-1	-	CASSLAGAQGNEQFF	TGTGCCAGCAGCTTGGCGGGAGCACAGGGGAATGAGCAGTTCTTC
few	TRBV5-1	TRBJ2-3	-	CASSSQGFSDTQYF	TGCGCCAGCAGCTCACAGGGATTCTCGGATACGCAGTATTTT
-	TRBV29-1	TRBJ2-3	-	CSVGATDTQYF	TGCAGCGTTGGGGCTACAGATACGCAGTATTTT
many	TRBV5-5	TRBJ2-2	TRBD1	CASSRDRAGVTGELFF	TGTGCCAGCAGCCGGGACAGGGCTGGGGTCACCGGGGAGCTGTTTTTT
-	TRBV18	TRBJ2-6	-	CASSPSARVSSGANVLTF	TGTGCCAGCTCACCAAGTGCGCGGGTCAGCTCTGGGGCCAACGTCCTGACTTTC
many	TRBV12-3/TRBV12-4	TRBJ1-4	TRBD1	CASSSHRGQPEKLFF	TGTGCCAGCAGTTCTCATCGGGGACAGCCTGAAAAACTGTTTTTT
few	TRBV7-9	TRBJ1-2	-	CASRGAIPTRQEMYGYTF	TGTGCCAGCAGAGGCGCGATCCCGACGAGACAGGAAATGTATGGCTACACCTTC
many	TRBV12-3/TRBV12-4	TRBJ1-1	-	CASSRGNTEAFF	TGTGCCAGCAGCCGAGGCAACACTGAAGCTTTCTTT
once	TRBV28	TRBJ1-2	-	CASNLGGARHGYTF	TGTGCCAGCAACCTTGGAGGGGCGCGGCATGGCTACACCTTC
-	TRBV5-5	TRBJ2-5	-	CASSEQSKETQYF	TGTGCCAGCAGCGAACAATCCAAAGAGACCCAGTACTTC
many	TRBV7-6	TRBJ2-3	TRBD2	CASSLAGNSGGSDTQYF	TGTGCCAGCAGCTTAGCGGGGAATAGCGGGGGATCAGATACGCAGTATTTT
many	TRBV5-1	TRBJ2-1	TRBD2	CASSYLAGVSPYNEQFF	TGCGCCAGCAGCTACCTAGCGGGAGTATCCCCCTACAATGAGCAGTTCTTC
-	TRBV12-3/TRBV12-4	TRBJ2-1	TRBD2	CASRGLAGGYNEQFF	TGTGCCAGCCGGGGCCTAGCGGGGGGTTACAATGAGCAGTTCTTC
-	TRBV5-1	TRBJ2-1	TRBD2	CASSREGPHNEQFF	TGCGCCAGCAGCCGGGAGGGCCCCCACAATGAGCAGTTCTTC
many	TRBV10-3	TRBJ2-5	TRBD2	CAISDTSGTILQETQYF	TGTGCCATCAGTGATACTAGCGGGACCATTCTCCAAGAGACCCAGTACTTC
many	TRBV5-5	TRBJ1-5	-	CASSRGHNQPQHF	TGTGCCAGCAGCCGGGGACATAATCAGCCCCAGCATTTT
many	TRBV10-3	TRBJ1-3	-	CAISWDLGNTIYF	TGTGCCATCAGCTGGGATCTCGGAAACACCATATATTTT
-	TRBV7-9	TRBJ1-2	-	CASGSTGTANYGYTF	TGTGCCAGCGGGTCGACCGGGACGGCGAACTATGGCTACACCTTC
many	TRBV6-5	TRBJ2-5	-	CASSYSMRGTGETQYF	TGTGCCAGCAGTTACTCGATGAGGGGGACGGGGGAGACCCAGTACTTC
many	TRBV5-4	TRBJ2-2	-	CASSPGQTSNTGELFF	TGTGCCAGCAGCCCAGGACAGACCTCGAACACCGGGGAGCTGTTTTTT
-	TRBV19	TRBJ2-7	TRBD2	CASSSLAGGNEQYF	TGTGCCAGTAGTTCTCTAGCGGGAGGAAATGAGCAGTACTTC
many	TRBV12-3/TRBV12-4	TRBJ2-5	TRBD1	CASSLGQPQETQYF	TGTGCCAGCAGTTTGGGACAGCCGCAAGAGACCCAGTACTTC
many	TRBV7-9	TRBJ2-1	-	CASSLAGARYNEQFF	TGTGCCAGCAGCTTAGCAGGGGCGCGATACAATGAGCAGTTCTTC
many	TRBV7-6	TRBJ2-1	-	CASSLGAGPYNEQFF	TGTGCCAGCAGCTTAGGAGCAGGTCCCTACAATGAGCAGTTCTTC
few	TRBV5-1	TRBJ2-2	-	CASSLAPNTGELFF	TGCGCCAGCAGCTTGGCACCGAACACCGGGGAGCTGTTTTTT
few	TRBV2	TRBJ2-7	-	CASRGKTGYEQYF	TGTGCCAGCAGGGGAAAGACTGGTTACGAGCAGTACTTC
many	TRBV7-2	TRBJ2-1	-	CASSPRGPSNEQFF	TGTGCCAGCAGCCCAAGGGGCCCTAGCAATGAGCAGTTCTTC
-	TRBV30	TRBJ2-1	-	CAWSVGLDANEQFF	TGTGCCTGGAGTGTAGGCCTAGATGCCAATGAGCAGTTCTTC